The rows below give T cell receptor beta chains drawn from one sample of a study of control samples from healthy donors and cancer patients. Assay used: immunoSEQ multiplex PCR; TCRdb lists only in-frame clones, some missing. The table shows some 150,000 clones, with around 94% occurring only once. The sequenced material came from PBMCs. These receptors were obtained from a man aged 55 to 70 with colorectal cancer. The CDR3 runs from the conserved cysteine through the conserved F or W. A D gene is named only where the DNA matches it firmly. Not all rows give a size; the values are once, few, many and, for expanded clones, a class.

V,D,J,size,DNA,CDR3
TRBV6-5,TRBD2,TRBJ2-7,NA,TGTGCCAGCACCTCCGGGACTAGTGATTACGAGCAGTACTTC,CASTSGTSDYEQYF
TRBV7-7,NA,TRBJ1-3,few,TGTGCCAGCAGCCCCGACAGCAGAGGAAACACCATATATTTT,CASSPDSRGNTIYF
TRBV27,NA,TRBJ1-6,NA,TGTGCCAGCAGCCTGGTCGATAGCTCCTATAATTCACCCCTCCACTTT,CASSLVDSSYNSPLHF
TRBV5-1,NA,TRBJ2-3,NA,TGCGCCAGCAGTGGGGGGGCTAGCACAGATACGCAGTATTTT,CASSGGASTDTQYF
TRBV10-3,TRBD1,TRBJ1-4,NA,TGTGCCATCAGTGGGGACAGGGGTGGCACTAATGAAAAACTGTTTTTT,CAISGDRGGTNEKLFF
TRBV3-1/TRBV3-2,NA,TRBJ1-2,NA,TGTGCCAGCAGCCAAGATATTTATGGCTACACCTTC,CASSQDIYGYTF
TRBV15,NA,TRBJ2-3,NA,TGTGCCACCAGCAGAGCGAGAGGCAGGGGCTCGACAGATACGCAGTATTTT,CATSRARGRGSTDTQYF
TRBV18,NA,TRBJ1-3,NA,TGTGCCAGCTCATCAACTGGGGACTCTGGAAACACCATATATTTT,CASSSTGDSGNTIYF
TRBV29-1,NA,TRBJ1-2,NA,TGCAGCGTTGAAGATAGGAGGGATCGCTATGGCTACACCTTC,CSVEDRRDRYGYTF
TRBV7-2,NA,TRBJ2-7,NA,TGTGCCAGCAGCTTACAGACAGGTACTACCTACGAGCAGTACTTC,CASSLQTGTTYEQYF
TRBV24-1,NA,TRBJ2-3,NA,TGTGCCACCAGTGACAGGAATACGCAGTATTTT,CATSDRNTQYF
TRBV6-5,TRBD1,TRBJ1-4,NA,TGTGCCACCAGGACAGGGGCCACTAATGAAAAACTGTTTTTT,CATRTGATNEKLFF
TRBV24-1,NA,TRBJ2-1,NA,TGTGCCACCAGTGCACTGGGGCTGGGTGAGCAGTTCTTC,CATSALGLGEQFF
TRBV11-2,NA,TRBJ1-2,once,TGTGCCAGCAGCTTAGGACAGGCTAACTATGGCTACACCTTC,CASSLGQANYGYTF
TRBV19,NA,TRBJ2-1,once,TGTGCCAGTAGTATAGATGGGGGCAGGTACAATGAGCAGTTCTTC,CASSIDGGRYNEQFF
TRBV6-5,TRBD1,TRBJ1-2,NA,TGTGCCAGCAGAGGACAGGTTTTGGACTATGGCTACACCTTC,CASRGQVLDYGYTF